These 3 T cell receptor beta chains were all obtained from the same sample, sequenced in a study of neurological immune-mediated disorders. One entry per CDR3 protein, called by TCRdb with MiXCR from the 5' RACE reads. The sample yields about 50,000 distinct CDR3 sequences, 9% to 12% seen once. The specimen was PBMCs. Receptors originate from a man in his 70s with HTLV-1-associated myelopathy (HAM/TSP).

This clonotype was detected many times. The rearrangement links TRBV14 to TRBJ2-7; 12 nucleotides agree with TRBD2. V lost 3 bases to trimming and J lost 3 bases; unmatched junction nucleotides: 3. The CDR3 consists of 15 residues. Germline lookup yields CDR1 SGHDN and CDR2 FVKESK. Here the CDR3 reads CASSQLAGGLYEQYF. Here the CDR3 DNA reads TGTGCCAGCAGCCAGCTAGCGGGAGGGCTCTACGAGCAGTACTTC. Complete variable domain (other parts from reference TRBV14 and TRBJ2-7): EAGVTQFPSHSVIEKGQTVTLRCDPISGHDNLYWYRRVMGKEIKFLLHFVKESKQDESGMPNNRFLAERTGGTYSTLKVQPAELEDSGVYFCASSQLAGGLYEQYFGPGTRLTVT.

J is TRBJ2-2 and V is TRBV7-9, with a possible D match to TRBD2 (5 bases). CDR1 and CDR2 from the germline V gene are SEHNR and FQNEAQ (reference sequence). The CDR3 is 16 amino acids. V dropped 1 base and J dropped 4 bases, with 13 bases sitting between them. In DNA, the CDR3 is TGTGCCAGCAGCTTAGTCTCGGGAACACTCACCGGGGAGCTGTTTTTT. Translating gives CASSLVSGTLTGELFF.

This clonotype was seen repeatedly, ten times or more. The chain joins TRBV20-1 to TRBJ1-3; no clear D gene. V shed 0 bases and J shed 3 bases, with 12 bases lying between them. The germline CDR1 and CDR2 sequences are DFQATT and SNEGSKA (reference sequence). The CDR3 length is 15 residues. The CDR3 nucleotides are TGCAGTGCTAGAGATCACAGTGGAATTGGAAACACCATATATTTT. Translated, it gives CSARDHSGIGNTIYF.